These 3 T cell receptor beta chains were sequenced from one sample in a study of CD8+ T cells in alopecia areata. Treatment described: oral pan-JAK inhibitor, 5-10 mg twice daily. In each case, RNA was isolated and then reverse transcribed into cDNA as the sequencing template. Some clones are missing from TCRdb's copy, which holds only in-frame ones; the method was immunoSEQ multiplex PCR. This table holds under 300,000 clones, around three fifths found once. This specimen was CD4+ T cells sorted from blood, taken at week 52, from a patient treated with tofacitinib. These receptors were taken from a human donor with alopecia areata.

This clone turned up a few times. The CDR3 DNA is TGCGCCAGCCACGGGTACACCGGGGAGCTGTTTTTT. This codes for CASHGYTGELFF. The chain employs TRBV5-1 and TRBJ2-2; D is unclear. Trimming left V 7 bases short and J 3 bases short, with 7 bases between. CDR3 length: 12 residues. Germline assignment: CDR1 SGHRS and CDR2 YFSETQ.

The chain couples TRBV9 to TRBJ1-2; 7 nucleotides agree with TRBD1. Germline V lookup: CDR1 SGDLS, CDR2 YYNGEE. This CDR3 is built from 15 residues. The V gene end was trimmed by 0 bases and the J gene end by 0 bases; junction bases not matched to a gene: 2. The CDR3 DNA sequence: TGTGCCAGCAGCGTAGGACAGGGAGCTAACTATGGCTACACCTTC. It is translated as CASSVGQGANYGYTF.

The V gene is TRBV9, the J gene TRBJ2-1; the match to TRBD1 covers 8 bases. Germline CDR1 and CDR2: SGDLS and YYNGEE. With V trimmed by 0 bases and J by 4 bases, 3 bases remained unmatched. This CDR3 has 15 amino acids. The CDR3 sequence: CASSVARDRYNEQFF. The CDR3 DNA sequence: TGTGCCAGCAGCGTAGCCCGGGACAGGTACAATGAGCAGTTCTTC. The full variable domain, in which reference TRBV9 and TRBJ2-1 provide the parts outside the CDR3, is DSGVTQTPKHLITATGQRVTLRCSPRSGDLSVYWYQQSLDQGLQFLIQYYNGEERAKGNILERFSAQQFPDLHSELNLSSLELGDSALYFCASSVARDRYNEQFFGPGTRLTVL.